Below, 7 T cell receptor beta chains from the same sample are listed, as sequenced in a study of CD8 T cells in Susac syndrome. After extraction with the RNeasy kit, about 0.45 to 1 ug of the RNA was reverse transcribed using random hexamers. TCRdb re-called the immunoSEQ multiplex PCR reads with MiXCR, one entry per CDR3 protein. The sample carries around 170,000 distinct CDR3 sequences, about 91% recorded once. Material for sequencing was CD4+ T cells from PBMCs. These receptors were obtained from a human donor in good health.

The V gene is TRBV5-1, the J gene TRBJ2-7, with 8 bases that match TRBD1. The CDR3 contains 12 residues. Germline assignment: CDR1 SGHRS and CDR2 YFSETQ. V trimming: 3 bases; J trimming: 5 bases; junction bases outside the gene matches: 1. CDR3 sequence reads: CASSSDRDEQYF. The CDR3 DNA follows: TGCGCCAGCAGCTCGGACAGGGACGAGCAGTACTTC. Based on the CDR3 plus reference TRBV5-1 and TRBJ2-7, the full variable domain is KAGVTQTPRYLIKTRGQQVTLSCSPISGHRSVSWYQQTPGQGLQFLFEYFSETQRNKGNFPGRFSGRQFSNSRSEMNVSTLELGDSALYLCASSSDRDEQYFGPGTRLTVT.

The genes are TRBV2 and TRBJ2-2; 12 positions agree with TRBD2. The J segment lost 7 bases and the V segment lost 6 bases, leaving 9 bases of the junction unmatched. The CDR3 sequence is 16 residues long. Looked up from germline, CDR1 is SNHLY and CDR2 is FYNNEI. In DNA form, the CDR3 reads TGTGCCAGCAGCTCGACTAGCGGGAGAGGGGGCGGGGAGCTGTTTTTT. Its protein product is CASSSTSGRGGGELFF.

The chain carries TRBV5-1 and TRBJ2-2; TRBD2 matches at 11 bases. The V segment lost 6 bases and the J segment 4 bases; nucleotides outside the gene matches: 5. The CDR3 has 15 amino acids. Germline CDR1 reads SGHRS; CDR2 reads YFSETQ. CDR3 loop: CASIGLAGGTGELFF. DNA for the CDR3: TGCGCCAGCATCGGCCTAGCGGGAGGCACCGGGGAGCTGTTTTTT.

V usage is TRBV19 and J usage is TRBJ2-1; unclear D gene. V was clipped by 0 bases and J by 6 bases, with 15 bases between them. The length of the CDR3 is 16 residues. In germline, CDR1 is LNHDA, CDR2 SQIVND (reference sequence). The CDR3 nucleotides are TGTGCCAGTAGTATAGATGGTTTACGGTTTGGCAATGAGCAGTTCTTC. Protein product: CASSIDGLRFGNEQFF.

This chain links TRBV24-1 with TRBJ2-6; D not certain. The CDR3 has 13 amino acids. V gave up 8 bases and J gave up 0 bases, with 4 bases separating them. CDR1 is KGHDR, CDR2 SFDVKD, per germline. The CDR3 here is CATKASGANVLTF. As DNA, the CDR3 is TGTGCCACCAAGGCCTCTGGGGCCAACGTCCTGACTTTC.

V gene TRBV5-1 combines with J gene TRBJ2-5; D is possibly TRBD2 (5 bases). The CDR3 sequence is 15 residues long. The V end was cut by 0 bases, the J end by 2 bases, with 11 bases between. In germline, CDR1 is SGHRS, CDR2 YFSETQ. The CDR3 coding sequence is TGCGCCAGCAGCTTGGGTGCCAGCGGACAAGAGACCCAGTACTTC. Translating gives CASSLGASGQETQYF.

Here the CDR3 reads CSARRPSSYNSPLHF. The CDR3 DNA sequence: TGCAGTGCTAGACGGCCGAGCTCCTATAATTCACCCCTCCACTTT. This chain joins TRBV20-1 and TRBJ1-6, with D hard to call. Trimming took 2 bases from V and 0 from J, leaving 8 bases between them. Germline V lookup: CDR1 DFQATT, CDR2 SNEGSKA (reference sequence). CDR3 length: 15 residues.